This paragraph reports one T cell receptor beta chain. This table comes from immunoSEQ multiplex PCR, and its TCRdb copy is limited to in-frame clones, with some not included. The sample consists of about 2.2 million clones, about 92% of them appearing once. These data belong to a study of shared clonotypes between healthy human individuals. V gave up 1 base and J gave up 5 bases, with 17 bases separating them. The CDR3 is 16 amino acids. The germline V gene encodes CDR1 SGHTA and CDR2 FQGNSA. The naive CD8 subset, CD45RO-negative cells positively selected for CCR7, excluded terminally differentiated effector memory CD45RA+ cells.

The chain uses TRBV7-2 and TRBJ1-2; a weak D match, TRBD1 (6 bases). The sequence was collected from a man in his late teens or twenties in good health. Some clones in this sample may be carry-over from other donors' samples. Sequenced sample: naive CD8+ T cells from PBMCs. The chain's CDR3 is CASSLGLTGWEYGYTF. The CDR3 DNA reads TGTGCCAGCAGCTTAGGATTGACAGGCTGGGAGTATGGCTACACCTTC.